Given below is one T cell receptor beta chain in context. Its antigen is as yet unknown. The data stem from a study of T cell responses to AZD1222 COVID-19 vaccine. Points from the study as a whole: Spike-specific TCR breadth and depth both grew after two AZD1222 doses. Dominant CD4 TCR responses targeted spike regions 160-218 and 743-854. Donors were chiefly white British, with a greater number of females, and clonal diversity was perhaps underestimated.

Germline V gene data show CDR1 as MNHEY and CDR2 as SVGAGI. Trimming shortened V by 2 bases and J by 0 bases, and 9 bases separated the two germline ends. This CDR3 region has 15 residues. Measured with immunoSEQ multiplex PCR; TCRdb has only the in-frame clones, and not every one. The sample holds roughly 90,000 clones, roughly 89% seen once. This sequence joins TRBV6-5 and TRBJ2-3, with a possible D match to TRBD1 (5 bases). Specimen: peripheral blood, collected 28 days after the second AZD1222 dose. The clonotype originates from an adult who received the AZD1222 COVID-19 vaccine. The CDR3 DNA sequence: TGTGCCAGCAGTTACGATCCAGGGAGCACAGATACGCAGTATTTT. This translates into CASSYDPGSTDTQYF.